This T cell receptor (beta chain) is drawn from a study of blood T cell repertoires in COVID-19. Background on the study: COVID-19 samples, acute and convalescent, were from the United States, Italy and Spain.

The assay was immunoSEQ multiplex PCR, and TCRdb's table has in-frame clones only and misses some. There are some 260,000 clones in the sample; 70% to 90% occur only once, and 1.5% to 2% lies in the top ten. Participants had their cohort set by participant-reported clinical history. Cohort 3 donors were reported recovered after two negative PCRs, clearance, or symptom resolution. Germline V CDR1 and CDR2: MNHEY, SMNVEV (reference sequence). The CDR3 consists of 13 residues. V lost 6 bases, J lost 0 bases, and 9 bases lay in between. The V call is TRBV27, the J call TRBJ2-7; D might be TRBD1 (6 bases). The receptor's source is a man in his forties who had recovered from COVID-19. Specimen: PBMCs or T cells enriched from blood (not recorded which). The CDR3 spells CASRKTGSYEQYF. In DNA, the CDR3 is TGTGCCAGCAGAAAGACAGGCTCCTACGAGCAGTACTTC.